Listed below are T cell receptor beta chains from one sample, sequenced in a study of blood T cell repertoires in COVID-19. Method: immunoSEQ multiplex PCR; TCRdb's copy keeps in-frame clones and lacks some. The table shows under 25,000 clones, with approximately 88% occurring only once. The sample taken for sequencing was peripheral blood. These receptors came from a human donor in a cohort sampled during active COVID-19. Both conserved end residues are part of each CDR3. A D gene is named only where the DNA matches it firmly. Clone size is shown for a subset of rows, as once, few, many or a class of expanded clone.

j_call v_call clone_size d_call cdr3_aa cdr3_nt
TRBJ2-1 TRBV10-3 . . CAIKYSAVYNEQFF TGTGCCATCAAATATTCGGCGGTCTACAATGAGCAGTTCTTC
TRBJ1-4 TRBV9 . . CASSARANEKLFF TGTGCCAGCAGCGCCCGGGCTAATGAAAAACTGTTTTTT
TRBJ2-1 TRBV5-1 . TRBD2 CASSLVTNLAGAHNEQFF TGCGCCAGCAGCTTGGTAACTAATCTAGCGGGAGCTCACAATGAGCAGTTCTTC
TRBJ2-7 TRBV27 . . CASSLRLAPSYEQYF TGTGCCAGCAGTTTACGGCTAGCGCCTTCCTACGAGCAGTACTTC
TRBJ2-5 TRBV19 . . CASRNRAGETQYF TGTGCCAGTAGGAACAGGGCGGGCGAGACCCAGTACTTC
TRBJ2-1 TRBV30 . TRBD2 CALSPGGSYNEQFF TGTGCCTTAAGCCCGGGGGGCTCCTACAATGAGCAGTTCTTC
TRBJ2-7 TRBV20-1 few TRBD2 CSASAGAGGEQYF TGCAGTGCTAGTGCCGGGGCGGGAGGCGAGCAGTACTTC
TRBJ2-5 TRBV27 . . CASSNRWGAYQETQYF TGTGCCAGCAGTAATCGATGGGGCGCTTACCAAGAGACCCAGTACTTC
TRBJ2-6 TRBV5-1 . . CASSLGAGANVLTF TGCGCCAGCAGCTTGGGAGCGGGGGCCAACGTCCTGACTTTC
TRBJ1-1 TRBV4-2 . . CASSQDRQGHTEAFF TGTGCCAGCAGCCAAGATCGGCAGGGGCACACTGAAGCTTTCTTT
TRBJ1-4 TRBV5-5 . . CASSLQGGNEKLFF TGTGCCAGCAGCTTGCAGGGAGGTAATGAAAAACTGTTTTTT
TRBJ2-1 TRBV7-2 . TRBD2 CASSLKVSGRYNEQFF TGTGCCAGCAGCCTAAAGGTTAGCGGGAGGTACAATGAGCAGTTCTTC
TRBJ2-5 TRBV11-2 . TRBD1 CASSRDRQETQYF TGTGCCAGCAGCAGGGACAGACAAGAGACCCAGTACTTC
TRBJ1-2 TRBV4-1 . TRBD1 CASSRSNLQGLDYGYTF TGCGCCAGCAGCCGTTCGAACTTACAGGGGCTCGACTATGGCTACACCTTC
TRBJ1-2 TRBV3-1/TRBV3-2 . . CASSQYGGSNDGYTF TGTGCCAGCAGCCAATATGGAGGTAGTAACGATGGCTACACCTTC
TRBJ2-7 TRBV19 few TRBD2 CASSPTSGSRSYEQYF TGTGCCAGTAGTCCGACTAGCGGGAGTAGATCCTACGAGCAGTACTTC
TRBJ2-7 TRBV4-2 few . CASSQEISPRYEQYF TGTGCCAGCAGCCAAGAAATCTCCCCCCGCTACGAGCAGTACTTC
TRBJ1-2 TRBV3-1/TRBV3-2 . . CASSTGNYGYTF TGTGCCAGCTCCACAGGGAACTATGGCTACACCTTC
TRBJ2-7 TRBV29-1 . . CSVYRADYEQYF TGCAGCGTTTACAGGGCAGACTACGAGCAGTACTTC
TRBJ2-2 TRBV2 . TRBD1 CASTQKRQALTRGSAGELFF TGTGCCAGCACACAAAAAAGACAGGCTTTAACCAGGGGGTCGGCCGGGGAGCTGTTTTTT
TRBJ2-4 TRBV6-6 . TRBD1 CASSYWDSQQNIQYF TGTGCCAGCAGTTACTGGGACAGCCAACAAAACATTCAGTACTTC
TRBJ2-7 TRBV6-5 . TRBD1 CASSDRGREQYF TGTGCCAGCAGCGACAGGGGGCGCGAGCAGTACTTC
TRBJ2-1 TRBV3-1/TRBV3-2 . TRBD2 CASSRPGLVSDEQFF TGTGCCAGCAGCCGCCCGGGACTAGTGAGCGATGAGCAGTTCTTC
TRBJ2-3 TRBV12-3/TRBV12-4 . TRBD2 CASQREPDTQYF TGTGCCAGTCAGCGGGAGCCCGATACGCAGTATTTT
TRBJ2-7 TRBV24-1 . . CATSASGSWNEQYF TGTGCCACCAGTGCTTCGGGTTCTTGGAACGAGCAGTACTTC
TRBJ2-1 TRBV25-1 . . CASSEGYRGFF TGTGCCAGCAGTGAGGGGTACCGGGGGTTCTTC
TRBJ2-7 TRBV19 once TRBD1 CASSIAGTGRPYEQYF TGTGCCAGTAGTATAGCTGGGACAGGGAGGCCCTACGAGCAGTACTTC
TRBJ2-7 TRBV10-3 . . CAISGGPYEQYF TGTGCCATCTCGGGGGGCCCCTACGAGCAGTACTTC
TRBJ2-7 TRBV2 . TRBD1 CASSESSWDRARYEQYF TGTGCCAGCAGTGAGTCCTCCTGGGACAGGGCCCGCTACGAGCAGTACTTC
TRBJ2-3 TRBV6-1 . TRBD1 CASTGQSSLDTQYF TGTGCCAGCACGGGACAGAGTTCGTTAGATACGCAGTATTTT
TRBJ1-1 TRBV9 . . CASSRRELNTEAFF TGTGCCAGCAGCCGGAGGGAACTCAACACTGAAGCTTTCTTT
TRBJ2-5 TRBV3-1/TRBV3-2 . TRBD2 CASSRRTSGFGETQYF TGTGCCAGCAGCCGTCGGACTAGCGGATTCGGGGAGACCCAGTACTTC
TRBJ1-1 TRBV11-2 . TRBD1 CASSYTGGTEAFF TGTGCCAGCAGCTACACAGGGGGCACTGAAGCTTTCTTT
TRBJ2-3 TRBV5-1 once . CASRDRLASTDTQYF TGCGCCAGCAGAGACAGGTTGGCTAGCACAGATACGCAGTATTTT
TRBJ1-2 TRBV7-3 . . CASSPSPDPLFKRGYTF TGTGCCAGCAGCCCTAGCCCCGACCCCCTCTTCAAGAGGGGCTACACCTTC
TRBJ2-1 TRBV27 . TRBD1 CASIAGTGGREQFF TGTGCCAGCATCGCCGGGACAGGGGGGAGGGAGCAGTTCTTC
TRBJ1-4 TRBV5-1 . TRBD1 CASSWDRVPNEKLFF TGCGCCAGCAGCTGGGACAGGGTTCCTAATGAAAAACTGTTTTTT
TRBJ1-1 TRBV28 few TRBD1 CASSDRGHGATEAFF TGTGCCAGCAGCGACAGGGGGCATGGGGCGACTGAAGCTTTCTTT
TRBJ2-7 TRBV3-1/TRBV3-2 once . CASSQAGGAYEQYF TGTGCCAGCAGCCAAGCTGGGGGCGCCTACGAGCAGTACTTC
TRBJ2-3 TRBV7-9 . . CAYDSGVSTDTQYF TGTGCCTATGATTCGGGGGTTAGCACAGATACGCAGTATTTT
TRBJ1-6 TRBV5-1 . TRBD1 CASSEATGGYSPLHF TGCGCCAGCAGCGAAGCCACAGGGGGTTATTCACCCCTCCACTTT
TRBJ1-1 TRBV4-2 . . CASSPQGGSNTEAFF TGTGCCAGCAGCCCCCAAGGCGGGTCGAACACTGAAGCTTTCTTT
TRBJ1-2 TRBV7-6 . TRBD1 CASSSSTGAYGYTF TGTGCCAGCAGCTCGAGCACAGGGGCCTATGGCTACACCTTC